This T cell receptor (beta chain) derives from a study of CD8 T cells in ankylosing spondylitis. One entry per CDR3 protein, called by TCRdb with MiXCR from the 5' RACE reads. This table holds some 240,000 distinct CDR3 sequences, roughly 8.6% found once. Study-level points and caveats: Clones linked to disease, bearing a CD8+ phenotype, were relatively rare in peripheral blood. Some of the motif variants had earlier been found in reactive arthritis patients' fluid and blood. A TCR beta motif of roughly 8 highly homologous variants appeared characteristic of ankylosing spondylitis blood. As reported, disease-linked clones showed significant enrichment in matched ankylosing spondylitis synovial fluid.

Worth noting for this clonotype: What it binds is not known.

This CDR3 region has 14 residues. The V gene lost 3 bases and the J gene lost 2 bases, with 11 bases spanning the gap. In germline, CDR1 is DFQATT, CDR2 SNEGSKA (reference sequence). The specimen was blood, either unsorted or a sorted T cell fraction (not recorded which). This TCR came from a male donor with ankylosing spondylitis or in good health (not recorded which). V gene TRBV20-1 combines with J gene TRBJ2-1; D perhaps matches TRBD2 (5 bases). The CDR3 coding sequence is TGCAGTGCTAGTTATCGGGGAACCTACAATGAGCAGTTCTTC. It translates to CSASYRGTYNEQFF.